The TCR beta chain under discussion was sequenced for a study of cytomegalovirus exposure and HLA in healthy donors. The germline V and J ends were trimmed by 4 bases and 6 bases, with 14 bases remaining between them. Germline CDR1 reads SGHNT; CDR2 reads YYREEE (reference sequence). This CDR3 contains 13 residues. The primer mix had 60 Vbeta and 13 Jbeta primers. Produced via immunoSEQ multiplex PCR; TCRdb's table is partial and in-frame only. The sample consists of approximately 100,000 clones, around 74% of them appearing once. This TCR was sampled from a male donor in good health and CMV-seropositive. V and J are TRBV5-4 and TRBJ2-7, with D uncertain. The sequenced sample was PBMCs. CDR3 in amino acids: CASSSPPAAEQYF. The CDR3 DNA sequence: TGTGCCAGCAGCAGCCCCCCCGCCGCCGAGCAGTACTTC.